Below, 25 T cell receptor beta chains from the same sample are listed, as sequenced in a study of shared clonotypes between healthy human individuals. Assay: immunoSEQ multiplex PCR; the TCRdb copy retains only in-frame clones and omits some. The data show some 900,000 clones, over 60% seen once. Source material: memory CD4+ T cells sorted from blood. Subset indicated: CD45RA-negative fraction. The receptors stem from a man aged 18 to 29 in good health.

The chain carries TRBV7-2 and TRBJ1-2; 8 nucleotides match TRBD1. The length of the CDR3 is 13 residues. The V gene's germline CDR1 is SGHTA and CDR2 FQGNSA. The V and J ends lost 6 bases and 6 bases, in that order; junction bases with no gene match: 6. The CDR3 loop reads CASRRTGTDGYTF. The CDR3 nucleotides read TGTGCCAGCAGACGGACAGGGACGGATGGCTACACCTTC.

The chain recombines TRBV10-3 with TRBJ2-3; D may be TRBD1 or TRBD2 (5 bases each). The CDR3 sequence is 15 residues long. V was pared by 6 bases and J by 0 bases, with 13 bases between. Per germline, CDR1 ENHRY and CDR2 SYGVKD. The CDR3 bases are TGTGCCATCAGCGACCGGGGCACTAGCACAGATACGCAGTATTTT. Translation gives CAISDRGTSTDTQYF.

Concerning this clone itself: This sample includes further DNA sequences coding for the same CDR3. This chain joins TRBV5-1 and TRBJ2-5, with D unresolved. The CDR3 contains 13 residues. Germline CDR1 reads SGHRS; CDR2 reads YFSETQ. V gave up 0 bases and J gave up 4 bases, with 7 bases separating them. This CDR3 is CASSLGLRETQYF. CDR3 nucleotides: TGCGCCAGCAGCTTGGGACTTAGAGAGACCCAGTACTTC.

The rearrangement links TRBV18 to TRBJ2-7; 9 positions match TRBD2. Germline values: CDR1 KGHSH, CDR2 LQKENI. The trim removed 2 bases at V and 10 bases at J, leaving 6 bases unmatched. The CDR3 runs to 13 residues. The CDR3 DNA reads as TGTGCCAGCTCACCAGTTCGCGGGGGGGCTCAGTACTTC. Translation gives CASSPVRGGAQYF.

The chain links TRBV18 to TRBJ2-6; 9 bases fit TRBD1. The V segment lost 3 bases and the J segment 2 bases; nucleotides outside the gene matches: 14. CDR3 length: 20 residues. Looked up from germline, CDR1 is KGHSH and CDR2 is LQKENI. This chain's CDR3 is CASSPAFSGQGTTGANVLTF. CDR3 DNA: TGTGCCAGCTCACCGGCGTTCAGCGGACAGGGGACCACTGGGGCCAACGTCCTGACTTTC.

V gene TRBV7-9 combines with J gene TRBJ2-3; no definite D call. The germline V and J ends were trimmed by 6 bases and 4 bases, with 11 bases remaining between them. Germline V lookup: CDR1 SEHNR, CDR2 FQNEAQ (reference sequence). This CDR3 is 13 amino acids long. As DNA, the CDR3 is TGTGCCAGCAGTCATGAAGGTGCAGATACGCAGTATTTT. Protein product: CASSHEGADTQYF.

DNA of the CDR3: TGCGCCAGCAGCTTGGGCCCTAGGTCTACAGGAAACACCATATATTTT. Protein product: CASSLGPRSTGNTIYF. The rearrangement links TRBV5-1 to TRBJ1-3, with D hard to call. CDR1 is SGHRS, CDR2 YFSETQ, per germline. The V and J ends lost 0 bases and 4 bases respectively, with 14 bases between them. The CDR3 is 16 amino acids.

The CDR3, as DNA: TGTGCCAGCAGCTTAGATCGCTCTAGTGGAAATGAGCAGTTCTTC. Its protein is CASSLDRSSGNEQFF. The V gene is TRBV11-2, the J gene TRBJ2-1; D unclear. V was trimmed by 0 bases and J by 7 bases, leaving 13 bases between them. Germline V CDR1 and CDR2: SGHAT, FQNNGV. The length of the CDR3 is 15 residues.

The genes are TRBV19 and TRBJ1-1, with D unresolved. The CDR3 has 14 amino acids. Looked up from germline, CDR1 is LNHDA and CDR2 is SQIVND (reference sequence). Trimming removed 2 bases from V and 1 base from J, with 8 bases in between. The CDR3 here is CASSIMAGNTEAFF. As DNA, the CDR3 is TGTGCCAGTAGTATAATGGCGGGGAACACTGAAGCTTTCTTT.

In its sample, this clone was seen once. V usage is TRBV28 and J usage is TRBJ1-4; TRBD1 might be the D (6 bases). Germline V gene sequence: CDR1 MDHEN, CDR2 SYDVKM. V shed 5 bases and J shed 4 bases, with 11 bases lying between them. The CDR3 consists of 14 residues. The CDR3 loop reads CASSRGGSNEKLFF. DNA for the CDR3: TGTGCCAGCAGTCGAGGGGGGAGTAATGAAAAACTGTTTTTT.

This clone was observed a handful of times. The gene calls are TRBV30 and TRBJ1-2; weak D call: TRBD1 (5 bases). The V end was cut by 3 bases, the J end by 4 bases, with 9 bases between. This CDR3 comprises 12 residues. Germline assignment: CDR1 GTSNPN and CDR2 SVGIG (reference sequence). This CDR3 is CAWRSGGYGYTF. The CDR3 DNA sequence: TGTGCCTGGAGGTCGGGGGGCTATGGCTACACCTTC.

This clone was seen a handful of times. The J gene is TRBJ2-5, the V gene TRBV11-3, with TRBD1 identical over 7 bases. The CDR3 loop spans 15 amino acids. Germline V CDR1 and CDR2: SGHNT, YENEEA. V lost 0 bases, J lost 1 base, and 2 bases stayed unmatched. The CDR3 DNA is TGTGCCAGCAGCTTAGAGGGACAGCCCCAAGAGACCCAGTACTTC. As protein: CASSLEGQPQETQYF.

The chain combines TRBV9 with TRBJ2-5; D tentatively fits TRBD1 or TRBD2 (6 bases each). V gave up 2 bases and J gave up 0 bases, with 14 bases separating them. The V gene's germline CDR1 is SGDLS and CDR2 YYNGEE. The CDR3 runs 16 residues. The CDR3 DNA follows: TGTGCCAGCAGCGTCGGAAGGGGGGCGAACCAAGAGACCCAGTACTTC. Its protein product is CASSVGRGANQETQYF.

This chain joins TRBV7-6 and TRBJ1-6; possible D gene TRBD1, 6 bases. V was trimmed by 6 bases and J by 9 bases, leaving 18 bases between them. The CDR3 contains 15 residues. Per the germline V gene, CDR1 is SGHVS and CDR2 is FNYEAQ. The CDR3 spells CASSGSGGQGSPLHF. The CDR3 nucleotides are TGTGCCAGCAGTGGAAGCGGGGGGCAGGGTTCACCCCTCCACTTT.

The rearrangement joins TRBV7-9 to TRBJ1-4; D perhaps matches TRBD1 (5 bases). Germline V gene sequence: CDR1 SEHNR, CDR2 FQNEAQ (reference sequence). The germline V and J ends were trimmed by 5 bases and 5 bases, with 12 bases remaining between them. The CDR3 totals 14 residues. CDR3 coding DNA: TGTGCCAGCAGCCAAGGACAAGACAATGAAAAACTGTTTTTT. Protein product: CASSQGQDNEKLFF.

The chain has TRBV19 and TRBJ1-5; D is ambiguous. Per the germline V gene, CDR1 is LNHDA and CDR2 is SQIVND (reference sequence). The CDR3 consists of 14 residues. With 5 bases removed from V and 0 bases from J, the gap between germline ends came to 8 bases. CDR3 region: CASSRQHSNQPQHF. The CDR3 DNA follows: TGTGCCAGTAGTCGGCAGCATAGCAATCAGCCCCAGCATTTT.

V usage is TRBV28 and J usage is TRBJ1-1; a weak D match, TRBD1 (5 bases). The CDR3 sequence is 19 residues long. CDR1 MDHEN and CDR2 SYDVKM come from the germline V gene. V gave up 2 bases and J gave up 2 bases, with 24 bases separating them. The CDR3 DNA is TGTGCCAGCAGTTTAAACCCCTTTAGACAGAAGGTCGGTAACACTGAAGCTTTCTTT. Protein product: CASSLNPFRQKVGNTEAFF.

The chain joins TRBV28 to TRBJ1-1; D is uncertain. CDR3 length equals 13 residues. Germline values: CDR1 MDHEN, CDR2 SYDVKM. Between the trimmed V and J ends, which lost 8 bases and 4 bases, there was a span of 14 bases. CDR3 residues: CASHGSWVTEAFF. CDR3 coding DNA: TGTGCCAGCCATGGCAGTTGGGTCACTGAAGCTTTCTTT.

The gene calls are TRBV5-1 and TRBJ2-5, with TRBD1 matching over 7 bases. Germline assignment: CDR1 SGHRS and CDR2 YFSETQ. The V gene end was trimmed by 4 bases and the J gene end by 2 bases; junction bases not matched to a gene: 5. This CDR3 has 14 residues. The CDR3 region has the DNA TGCGCCAGCAGCGTGACAGGGTCTCAAGAGACCCAGTACTTC. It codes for CASSVTGSQETQYF.

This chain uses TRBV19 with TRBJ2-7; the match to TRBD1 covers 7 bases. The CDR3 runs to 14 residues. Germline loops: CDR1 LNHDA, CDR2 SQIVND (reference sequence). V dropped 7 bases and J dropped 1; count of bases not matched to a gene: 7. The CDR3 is CASTPTGISYEQYF. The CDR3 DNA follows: TGTGCCAGTACCCCGACAGGGATATCCTACGAGCAGTACTTC.

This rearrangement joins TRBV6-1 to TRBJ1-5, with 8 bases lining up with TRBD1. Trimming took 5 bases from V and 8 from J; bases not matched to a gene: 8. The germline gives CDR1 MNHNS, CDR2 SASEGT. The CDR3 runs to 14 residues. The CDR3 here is CASSYRTGTKPQHF. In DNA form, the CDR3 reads TGTGCCAGCAGTTATCGGACAGGGACAAAGCCCCAGCATTTT.

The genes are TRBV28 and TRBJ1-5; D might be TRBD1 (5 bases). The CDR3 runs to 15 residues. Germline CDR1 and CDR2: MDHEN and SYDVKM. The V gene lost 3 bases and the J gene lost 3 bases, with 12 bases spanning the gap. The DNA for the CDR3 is TGTGCCAGCAGTTTTGCACAGGTGGACAATCAGCCCCAGCATTTT. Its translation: CASSFAQVDNQPQHF.

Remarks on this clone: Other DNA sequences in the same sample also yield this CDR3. CDR3 region: CASSLPSRYNEQFF. In nucleotides, the CDR3 is TGCGCCAGCAGCTTGCCGAGTAGGTACAATGAGCAGTTCTTC. This chain links TRBV5-1 with TRBJ2-1, with D hard to call. This CDR3 is built from 14 residues. V was pared by 1 base and J by 4 bases, with 9 bases between. CDR1 is SGHRS and CDR2 is YFSETQ in the germline V gene.

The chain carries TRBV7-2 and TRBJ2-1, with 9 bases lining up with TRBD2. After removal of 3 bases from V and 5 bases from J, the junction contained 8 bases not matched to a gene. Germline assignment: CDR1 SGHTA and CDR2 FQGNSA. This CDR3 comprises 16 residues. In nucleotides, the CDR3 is TGTGCCAGCAGCTTGGGGGGGACTAGCAGACACAATGAGCAGTTCTTC. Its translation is CASSLGGTSRHNEQFF.

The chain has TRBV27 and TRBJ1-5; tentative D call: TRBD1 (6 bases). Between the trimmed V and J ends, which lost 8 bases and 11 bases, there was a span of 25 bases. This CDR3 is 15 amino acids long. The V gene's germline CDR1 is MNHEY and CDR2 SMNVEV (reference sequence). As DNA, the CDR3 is TGTGCCAGCTCCCCCCCAGGGGCCGGCCGGTGGGCCCAGCATTTT. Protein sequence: CASSPPGAGRWAQHF.